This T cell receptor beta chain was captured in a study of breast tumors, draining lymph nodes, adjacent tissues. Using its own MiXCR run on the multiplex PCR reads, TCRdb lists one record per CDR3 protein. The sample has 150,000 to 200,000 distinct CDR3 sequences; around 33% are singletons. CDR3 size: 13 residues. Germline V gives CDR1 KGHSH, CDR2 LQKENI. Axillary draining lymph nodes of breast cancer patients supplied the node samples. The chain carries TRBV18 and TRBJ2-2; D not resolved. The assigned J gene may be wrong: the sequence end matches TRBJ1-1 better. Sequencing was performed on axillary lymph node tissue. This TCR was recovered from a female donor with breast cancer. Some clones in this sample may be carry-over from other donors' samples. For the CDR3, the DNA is TGTGCCAGCTCACCAGGGCAGGAGTATGAAGCTTTCTTT. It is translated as CASSPGQEYEAFF.